These 21 T cell receptor beta chains were sequenced from one sample in a study of cytomegalovirus exposure and HLA in healthy donors. PCR involved 60 Vbeta and 13 Jbeta primers. The protocol was immunoSEQ multiplex PCR, while the TCRdb copy is restricted to in-frame clones and leaves out a portion. The table shows about 150,000 clones, with about 80% occurring only once. Sequencing was carried out using PBMCs. These receptors all come from a man aged 30 to 39 in good health and CMV-seronegative.

The chain uses TRBV7-8 and TRBJ2-7; tentatively, D is TRBD2 (5 bases). In germline, CDR1 is SGHVS, CDR2 FQNEAQ. The CDR3 is 14 residues long. Trimming took off 5 bases at V and 3 bases at J, with 14 bases between the two ends. CDR3 amino acids: CASSPYTGFYEQYF. The CDR3 coding sequence is TGTGCCAGCAGCCCTTATACGGGATTCTACGAGCAGTACTTC.

This clone appeared a single time. The chain uses TRBV29-1 and TRBJ1-2; D call uncertain. The V gene's germline CDR1 is SQVTM and CDR2 ANQGSEA. There are 12 residues in the CDR3. V gave up 2 bases and J gave up 8 bases, with 12 bases separating them. The CDR3 bases are TGCAGCGTTGAAACCAGGCCCAGGGGCTACACCTTC. It is translated as CSVETRPRGYTF. Full variable domain (rest looked up from reference TRBV29-1 and TRBJ1-2): SAVISQKPSRDICQRGTSLTIQCQVDSQVTMMFWYRQQPGQSLTLIATANQGSEATYESGFVIDKFPISRPNLTFSTLTVSNMSPEDSSIYLCSVETRPRGYTFGSGTRLTVV.

The chain links TRBV5-1 to TRBJ2-7; 10 bases map to TRBD2. CDR3 length equals 14 residues. Germline V gene lookup returns CDR1 SGHRS and CDR2 YFSETQ. J was trimmed by 6 bases and V by 4 bases; bases with no gene match: 7. Here the CDR3 DNA reads TGCGCCAGCAGCGGCGCTAGCGGGAGAAGCGAGCAGTACTTC. It encodes CASSGASGRSEQYF.

This chain links TRBV27 with TRBJ1-1; D perhaps matches TRBD1 (5 bases). Trimming took off 6 bases at V and 4 bases at J, with 15 bases between the two ends. This CDR3 is built from 14 residues. Germline CDR1 is MNHEY and CDR2 is SMNVEV (reference sequence). CDR3 sequence: CASRVGGAGTEAFF. The CDR3 region has the DNA TGTGCCAGCAGGGTGGGGGGAGCGGGCACTGAAGCTTTCTTT.

Comment on this clone: The same CDR3 can be traced to other DNA sequences in this sample. The rearrangement joins TRBV7-2 to TRBJ2-7, with 9 positions matching TRBD2. Germline assignment: CDR1 SGHTA and CDR2 FQGNSA. V lost 5 bases to trimming and J lost 3 bases; unmatched junction nucleotides: 2. The CDR3 contains 13 residues. CDR3 region: CASSPTSGYEQYF. For the CDR3, the DNA is TGTGCCAGCAGCCCGACTAGCGGCTACGAGCAGTACTTC.

The J gene is TRBJ2-5, the V gene TRBV5-1, with a possible D match to TRBD2 (7 bases). The CDR3 has 15 residues. CDR1 is SGHRS and CDR2 is YFSETQ in the germline V gene. V dropped 6 bases and J dropped 2 bases, with 17 bases sitting between them. The CDR3 loop reads CASTPGGGLQETQYF. The CDR3 DNA reads TGCGCCAGCACCCCTGGGGGGGGCTTGCAAGAGACCCAGTACTTC.

The chain uses TRBV29-1 and TRBJ2-1; 9 bases are shared with TRBD2. This CDR3 has 13 residues. Per the germline V gene, CDR1 is SQVTM and CDR2 is ANQGSEA. Trimming cost V 4 bases and J 9 bases; bases outside gene matches: 7. The CDR3 DNA reads TGCAGCGTTGGCGGGAGGGGGTCAGGTGAGCAGTTCTTC. Protein sequence: CSVGGRGSGEQFF.

The chain links TRBV10-2 to TRBJ2-1, with D maybe TRBD2 (5 bases). Germline V gene lookup returns CDR1 WSHSY and CDR2 SAAADI. V shed 0 bases and J shed 9 bases, with 18 bases lying between them. CDR3 length: 16 amino acids. The CDR3 reads CASSESSSRLVIEQFF. CDR3 coding DNA: TGCGCCAGCAGTGAGTCCTCTAGCAGGTTGGTAATTGAGCAGTTCTTC.

This clone has a count of ten or more. This chain links TRBV21-1 with TRBJ1-3. TRBV21-1 is annotated as a pseudogene. This CDR3 is built from 15 residues. The CDR3 here is CASSSSLGRRNTIYF. For the CDR3, the DNA is TGTGCCAGCAGCAGCTCTTTAGGGAGGAGAAACACCATATATTTT.

The chain uses TRBV11-2 and TRBJ2-1, with unresolved D. CDR3 length equals 16 residues. Germline values: CDR1 SGHAT, CDR2 FQNNGV. V lost 0 bases and J lost 0, with 9 bases in between. The CDR3 region has the DNA TGTGCCAGCAGCTTAGAGCCCATCGGCTCCTACAATGAGCAGTTCTTC. Amino acids: CASSLEPIGSYNEQFF.

This chain links TRBV5-1 with TRBJ2-7; D is unresolved. The CDR3 consists of 12 residues. Looked up from germline, CDR1 is SGHRS and CDR2 is YFSETQ. V was clipped by 0 bases and J by 5 bases, with 6 bases between them. CDR3 residues: CASSLDDNEQYF. CDR3 sequence (DNA): TGCGCCAGCAGCTTGGATGACAACGAGCAGTACTTC.

The chain joins TRBV2 to TRBJ1-3; 8 positions match TRBD1. The CDR3 extends over 15 amino acids. Per germline, CDR1 SNHLY and CDR2 FYNNEI. Losses at the gene ends were 2 bases for V and 4 bases for J; bases not matched to a gene: 4. The CDR3 protein is CASSEQGAEGNTIYF. In DNA, the CDR3 is TGTGCCAGCAGTGAACAGGGGGCAGAGGGAAACACCATATATTTT.

In the case of this clone: Other DNA sequences in the same sample also yield this CDR3. The chain combines TRBV30 with TRBJ2-7; D not certain. The CDR3 sequence is 13 residues long. From germline, CDR1 is GTSNPN and CDR2 SVGIG (reference sequence). The V end lost 3 bases, the J end lost 2 bases, and 11 bases lay between the germline ends. The CDR3 DNA reads TGTGCCTGGAGCCACGGAGAGACCTACGAGCAGTACTTC. Its translation is CAWSHGETYEQYF.

In nucleotides, the CDR3 is TGTGCCAGCAGCTCCCTCGACAGGGGTTCCTACAATGAGCAGTTCTTC. This gives the protein CASSSLDRGSYNEQFF. This chain joins TRBV5-8 and TRBJ2-1; 8 bases map to TRBD1. Germline CDR1 reads SGHTS; CDR2 reads YDEGEE. The CDR3 totals 16 residues. The junction had 6 bases not matched to a gene; V was cut back by 3 bases and J by 1 base. Using reference TRBV5-8 and TRBJ2-1 for the parts outside the CDR3, the full variable domain is EAGVTQSPTHLIKTRGQQATLRCSPISGHTSVYWYQQALGLGLQFLLWYDEGEERNRGNFPPRFSGRQFPNYSSELNVNALELEDSALYLCASSSLDRGSYNEQFFGPGTRLTVL.

V and J are TRBV5-3 and TRBJ2-7, with 10 bases fitting TRBD2. TRBV5-3 is given ORF status, its function remaining uncertain. The CDR3 is 18 residues long. Unmatched junction bases numbered 15, after V lost 4 bases and J lost 2 bases. CDR3 sequence reads: CARSPRGSLAGVPYEQYF. The CDR3 DNA sequence: TGTGCCAGAAGCCCTCGCGGGTCGCTAGCGGGAGTACCCTACGAGCAGTACTTC.

The CDR3 region is CASSSERDHTDTQYF. The CDR3 DNA reads as TGCGCCAGCAGCTCCGAGCGGGACCACACAGATACGCAGTATTTT. The genes are TRBV5-1 and TRBJ2-3; 7 bases match TRBD2. V shed 3 bases and J 2 bases; nucleotides not matched to a gene: 6. CDR1 SGHRS and CDR2 YFSETQ come from the germline V gene. This CDR3 has 15 residues.

The rearrangement links TRBV7-6 to TRBJ2-5; D gene ambiguous. The germline V gene encodes CDR1 SGHVS and CDR2 FNYEAQ. The CDR3 is made up of 13 amino acids. Trimming left V 2 bases short and J 2 bases short, with 6 bases between. CDR3 DNA sequence: TGTGCCAGCAGCTTATCCAGTCAAGAGACCCAGTACTTC. This gives the protein CASSLSSQETQYF.

In the case of this clone: This likely comes from a read error, as the CDR3 has no conserved phenylalanine or tryptophan at its end. The chain links TRBV29-1 to TRBJ2-7; maybe TRBD1 (5 bases). Germline lookup yields CDR1 SQVTM and CDR2 ANQGSEA. The CDR3 covers 12 residues. Trimming removed 4 bases from V and 2 bases from J, with 9 bases in between. In nucleotides, the CDR3 is TGCAGCGTTGGTAGGGGAACCTACGAGCAGTACCTC. As protein: CSVGRGTYEQYL.

The chain's CDR3 is CASSPLDRSEAFF. The CDR3 DNA follows: TGTGCCAGCTCACCACTGGACAGGTCTGAAGCTTTCTTT. The chain recombines TRBV18 with TRBJ1-1, with 7 bases matching TRBD1. The junction had 2 bases not matched to a gene; V was cut back by 1 base and J by 6 bases. The CDR3 has 13 residues. Per germline, CDR1 KGHSH and CDR2 LQKENI.

V is TRBV18 and J is TRBJ2-2; 8 nucleotides align to TRBD2. V lost 1 base and J lost 4; bases outside the gene matches: 5. CDR3 length: 16 amino acids. Germline V gene lookup returns CDR1 KGHSH and CDR2 LQKENI. CDR3 loop: CASSPLAGQITGELFF. The DNA of the CDR3 is TGTGCCAGCTCACCACTAGCGGGACAAATCACCGGGGAGCTGTTTTTT.

About this clone: The junction departs from germline at one end; a sequencing error may be responsible. The chain employs TRBV7-7 and TRBJ2-7; 7 bases fit TRBD1. The CDR3 spans 13 residues. The germline V gene encodes CDR1 SSHAT and CDR2 FNYEAQ (reference sequence). The CDR3 sequence is CASSSQTGREQYF. The CDR3 coding sequence is TGTGCTAGCAGCTCCCAGACAGGGAGAGAGCAGTACTTC.